The present TCR beta chain was sequenced within a study of cytomegalovirus exposure and HLA in healthy donors. Study as a whole: It was reported in a later analysis that the same platform had been used for the roughly 110 validation repertoires as for the approximately 730 first-cohort repertoires.

The CDR3 runs to 15 residues. V lost 5 bases and J lost 5; bases outside the gene matches: 6. Germline CDR1 MNHEY, CDR2 SVGAGI. Here immunoSEQ multiplex PCR was the method, and the copy in TCRdb shows in-frame clones only, minus some. The sample lists about 360,000 clones; roughly 85% were seen once. The specimen sequenced was PBMCs. The sequence derives from a woman younger than 30 in good health and CMV-seronegative. The rearrangement links TRBV6-5 to TRBJ2-5, with 12 bases fitting TRBD2. CDR3 bases: TGTGCCAGCAGTCCTGGACTAGCGGGATGGGAGACCCAGTACTTC. Protein: CASSPGLAGWETQYF.